The 30 T cell receptor beta chains below were found in one sample sequenced in a study of CD8+CD57+ T cells in acquired aplastic anemia. CDR3 and TCR beta VDJ profiling relied on a genomic DNA template. TCRdb reprocessed the reads with MiXCR, giving one entry per CDR3 protein. This sample yields 150,000 to 200,000 distinct CDR3 sequences, of which around half are seen a single time; around 1.8% belongs to the top ten. By flow cytometry, patients selected for sequencing had shown an expansion of CD8+CD57+ cells. Source material: sorted CD4+, CD8+, or CD8+CD57+ T cells (not recorded which) from PBMCs. The receptors originated from a human donor with aplastic anemia.

The chain recombines TRBV10-3 with TRBJ2-7, with D possibly being TRBD2 (5 bases). Germline V gene data show CDR1 as ENHRY and CDR2 as SYGVKD. With 0 bases removed from V and 1 base from J, the gap between germline ends came to 16 bases. The CDR3 loop spans 17 amino acids. The CDR3 sequence: CAISESVPTLASYEQYF. CDR3 bases: TGTGCCATCAGTGAGTCGGTTCCGACCTTAGCGTCCTACGAGCAGTACTTC.

The chain uses TRBV20-1 and TRBJ2-7; D gene uncertain. The CDR3 is 13 residues long. Trimming stripped 6 bases from V and 6 bases from J, with 18 bases between. Germline-derived CDR1 and CDR2 are DFQATT and SNEGSKA (reference sequence). The CDR3 DNA reads TGCAGTGCCTCGGAGATACCTGGTATCGAGCAGTACTTC. Translation gives CSASEIPGIEQYF.

The chain carries TRBV10-3 and TRBJ1-6, with D possibly being TRBD1 (5 bases). The CDR3 contains 17 residues. The V end was cut by 0 bases, the J end by 9 bases, with 18 bases between. Germline values: CDR1 ENHRY, CDR2 SYGVKD. The CDR3 region is CAISESGPREIFSPLHF. Written as DNA, the CDR3 is TGTGCCATCAGTGAGTCGGGACCGAGGGAGATATTTTCACCCCTCCACTTT.

This clonotype showed up many times. The V call is TRBV19, the J call TRBJ2-2; TRBD1 is a possible D gene (6 bases). In germline, CDR1 is LNHDA, CDR2 SQIVND (reference sequence). Trimming took off 6 bases at V and 4 bases at J, with 12 bases between the two ends. The CDR3 has 14 amino acids. The CDR3 DNA is TGTGCCAGTAGATTGGGGGCCTCCACCGGGGAGCTGTTTTTT. Amino acids: CASRLGASTGELFF.

V is TRBV11-1 and J is TRBJ2-3, with 10 positions matching TRBD2. Germline loops: CDR1 SGHAT, CDR2 FQDESV (reference sequence). This CDR3 region has 18 residues. The ends lost 4 bases at V and 3 bases at J; junction bases unmatched: 13. CDR3 region: CASSSTVAGGLATDTQYF. CDR3 DNA: TGTGCCAGCAGCTCCACCGTAGCGGGGGGTTTAGCTACAGATACGCAGTATTTT.

This clonotype was detected ten times or more. V is TRBV9 and J is TRBJ1-6; 7 bases agree with TRBD1. In germline, CDR1 is SGDLS, CDR2 YYNGEE. The CDR3 has 15 residues. V lost 0 bases, J lost 7 bases, and 4 bases stayed unmatched. The CDR3 bases are TGTGCCAGCAGCGTAGCGGGGACAGCAAATTCACCCCTCCACTTT. Amino acids: CASSVAGTANSPLHF.

This clonotype has a count of ten or more. The rearrangement uses TRBV20-1 and TRBJ2-3, with D uncertain. Germline lookup yields CDR1 DFQATT and CDR2 SNEGSKA (reference sequence). The CDR3 has 15 residues. Between the trimmed V and J ends, which lost 5 bases and 6 bases, there was a span of 21 bases. CDR3 DNA sequence: TGCAGTGCTCCGCATGGCACTATTGTTGAGGATACGCAGTATTTT. Amino acids: CSAPHGTIVEDTQYF.

The chain combines TRBV2 with TRBJ1-2; 10 nucleotides agree with TRBD1. CDR1 and CDR2 from the germline V gene are SNHLY and FYNNEI. V dropped 7 bases and J dropped 10; count of bases not matched to a gene: 3. The CDR3 has 11 amino acids. The CDR3 coding sequence is TGTGCCAGCAAAGGGACAGGGGACTACACCTTC. This gives the protein CASKGTGDYTF.

This clonotype has at least ten counts. The chain is built from TRBV5-1 and TRBJ1-2; D is undetermined. Trimming shortened V by 0 bases and J by 1 base, and 7 bases separated the two germline ends. Germline assignment: CDR1 SGHRS and CDR2 YFSETQ. The CDR3 has 14 residues. The CDR3 protein is CASSLVVDNYGYTF. Here the CDR3 DNA reads TGCGCCAGCAGCTTGGTCGTAGATAACTATGGCTACACCTTC.

The gene calls are TRBV28 and TRBJ2-7; D may be TRBD1 (6 bases). The CDR3 runs to 11 residues. Germline CDR1 MDHEN, CDR2 SYDVKM. V dropped 4 bases and J dropped 9 bases, with 10 bases sitting between them. CDR3 sequence (DNA): TGTGCCAGCAGTTACAGGGACGGGCAGTACTTC. It yields the protein CASSYRDGQYF.

V is TRBV19 and J is TRBJ1-2; D possibly corresponds to TRBD1 (6 bases). CDR1 LNHDA and CDR2 SQIVND come from the germline V gene (reference sequence). V lost 0 bases, J lost 8 bases, and 10 bases lay in between. The length of the CDR3 is 13 residues. CDR3 residues: CASSIDGGSGYTF. The CDR3 bases are TGTGCCAGTAGTATAGATGGGGGCTCCGGCTACACCTTC.

Points on this clonotype: The junction differs from germline at one of its ends, possibly a read error. This chain connects TRBV2 to TRBJ2-1; 7 positions agree with TRBD2. This CDR3 has 13 residues. Germline values: CDR1 SNHLY, CDR2 FYNNEI. The CDR3 loop reads CASMVGGPNEQSF. CDR3 bases: TGTGCCAGCATGGTGGGAGGGCCTAATGAGCAGTCCTTC.

The chain has TRBV20-1 and TRBJ2-7; D is ambiguous. The DNA end is more similar to TRBJ2-5, so the J call may be wrong. This CDR3 is built from 14 residues. Per germline, CDR1 DFQATT and CDR2 SNEGSKA (reference sequence). CDR3 coding DNA: TGCAGTGCTAGAGATGGGTGGGGAAAAGAGACCCAGTACTTC. Its protein product is CSARDGWGKETQYF.

To note about this clonotype: Germline is not matched at one junction end, which may reflect a read error. V usage is TRBV2 and J usage is TRBJ2-3; possibly TRBD2 for D (6 bases). Germline loops: CDR1 SNHLY, CDR2 FYNNEI. This CDR3 contains 10 residues. In DNA, the CDR3 is TGTGCCAGCGGGACTCCTACAGTACATTTT. Amino acids: CASGTPTVHF.

This clonotype appeared many times. This chain connects TRBV7-9 to TRBJ1-4; no firm D call. Trimming removed 3 bases from V and 5 bases from J, with 13 bases in between. CDR3 length equals 15 residues. Germline V CDR1 and CDR2: SEHNR, FQNEAQ (reference sequence). The DNA of the CDR3 is TGTGCCAGCAGCTTCGTGGAGACCAGAAATGAAAAACTGTTTTTT. The encoded protein is CASSFVETRNEKLFF.

This clonotype appeared many times. CDR3 coding DNA: TGTGCCAGCAGCTTGGACAGGGCGAACACTGAAGCTTTCTTT. Amino acid sequence: CASSLDRANTEAFF. The chain joins TRBV5-5 to TRBJ1-1, with D perhaps TRBD1 (6 bases). Germline V gene lookup returns CDR1 SGHKS and CDR2 YYEKEE (reference sequence). Trimming took off 0 bases at V and 1 base at J, with 7 bases between the two ends. This CDR3 comprises 14 residues.

This rearrangement joins TRBV15 to TRBJ2-3, with TRBD2 matching 8 bases. The germline V gene has CDR1 LNHNV and CDR2 YYDKDF (reference sequence). V lost 0 bases and J lost 4; bases outside the gene matches: 3. This CDR3 has 15 residues. The CDR3 is CATSRDSGASDTQYF. The CDR3 DNA reads TGTGCCACCAGCAGAGATAGCGGGGCCTCAGATACGCAGTATTTT.

The chain carries TRBV7-6 and TRBJ2-5, with D perhaps TRBD1 or TRBD2 (5 bases each). Germline loops: CDR1 SGHVS, CDR2 FNYEAQ. V lost 3 bases and J lost 5, with 10 bases in between. The CDR3 has 13 residues. For the CDR3, the DNA is TGTGCCAGCAGCTTGTTGGGGGATGAGACCCAGTACTTC. This gives the protein CASSLLGDETQYF.

This clonotype was seen a few times. The genes are TRBV6-6 and TRBJ2-7, with D unclear. V was trimmed by 6 bases and J by 6 bases, leaving 12 bases between them. The CDR3 runs 12 residues. Germline loops: CDR1 MNHNY, CDR2 SVGAGI (reference sequence). In DNA, the CDR3 is TGTGCCAGCAGCCGGTTAGCCGGCGAGCAGTACTTC. Translated, it gives CASSRLAGEQYF.

As to this clonotype: One junction end does not reproduce the germline sequence, and a read error may be involved. V and J are TRBV29-1 and TRBJ2-7, with TRBD1 as a possible D gene (5 bases). The CDR3 consists of 14 residues. Per the germline V gene, CDR1 is SQVTM and CDR2 is ANQGSEA. DNA for the CDR3: TGCAGCGTTGAAACCCCCGACAGTCCCTACGAGCTGTACTTC. It encodes CSVETPDSPYELYF.

V is TRBV10-1 and J is TRBJ2-1; no clear D gene. V was clipped by 2 bases and J by 3 bases, with 8 bases between them. Germline-derived CDR1 and CDR2 are WNHNN and SYGVQD (reference sequence). CDR3 length: 14 residues. For the CDR3, the DNA is TGCGCCAGCAGTGAGCGCCAGTTCTACAATGAGCAGTTCTTC. Its translation: CASSERQFYNEQFF.

This clonotype was recorded only once. The junction does not match germline at one end; this may be a read error. This rearrangement joins TRBV7-9 to TRBJ2-5, with D uncertain. Germline V lookup: CDR1 SEHNR, CDR2 FQNEAQ (reference sequence). The CDR3 loop spans 15 amino acids. CDR3 nucleotides: TGTGCCAGCAGCACCCTGACCGGCAGTGGAGAGGCCCAGTACTTC. This encodes CASSTLTGSGEAQYF. Looking up the rest from reference TRBV7-9 and TRBJ2-5 gives the full variable domain: DTGVSQNPRHKITKRGQNVTFRCDPISEHNRLYWYRQTLGQGPEFLTYFQNEAQLEKSRLLSDRFSAERPKGSFSTLEIQRTEQGDSAMYLCASSTLTGSGEAQYFGPGTRLLVL.

This clonotype was found many times. The V call is TRBV10-3, the J call TRBJ1-2; D not certain. Germline V gene data show CDR1 as ENHRY and CDR2 as SYGVKD. Trimming removed 0 bases at V and 4 bases at J, with 9 bases between. This CDR3 contains 14 residues. CDR3 DNA: TGTGCCATCAGTGAGTCGACTTGGGGCTATGGCTACACCTTC. This sequence encodes CAISESTWGYGYTF.

Comments on this clonotype: At one end, the junction sequence differs from germline, possibly due to a read error. The V and J genes are TRBV29-1 and TRBJ2-5; 9 positions agree with TRBD1. Germline V gives CDR1 SQVTM, CDR2 ANQGSEA. This CDR3 spans 17 amino acids. The CDR3: CSIEGIRDRVSRETQYF. The CDR3 DNA sequence: TGCAGCATTGAGGGAATACGGGACAGGGTCTCCAGAGAGACCCAGTACTTC.

On this clonotype: This may arise from a read error, as a much more abundant clone is one base away. V usage is TRBV12-3 or TRBV12-4 and J usage is TRBJ1-4, with a weak D call TRBD1 (5 bases). V was trimmed by 5 bases and J by 4 bases, leaving 14 bases between them. The CDR3 has 15 amino acids. DNA of the CDR3: TGTGCCAGCAGTACGGGGACGGACCATAATGAAAAACTGTTTTTT. This sequence encodes CASSTGTDHNEKLFF.

The CDR3 sequence is CASSIYPGQHTEAFF. The CDR3, as DNA: TGTGCCAGTAGTATCTACCCTGGACAGCACACTGAAGCTTTCTTT. The V and J genes are TRBV19 and TRBJ1-1; a possible D gene is TRBD1 (6 bases). Germline loops: CDR1 LNHDA, CDR2 SQIVND (reference sequence). The CDR3 covers 15 residues. The germline V and J ends were trimmed by 3 bases and 3 bases, with 14 bases remaining between them.

V usage is TRBV19 and J usage is TRBJ2-1; TRBD2 aligns across 10 bases. CDR1 is LNHDA, CDR2 SQIVND, per germline (reference sequence). The CDR3 covers 13 residues. Germline trimming cut 6 bases from V and 6 bases from J; bases unmatched to any gene: 2. The CDR3: CASRAGGGNEQFF. The CDR3 DNA follows: TGTGCCAGTAGAGCGGGAGGGGGCAATGAGCAGTTCTTC.

The chain carries TRBV29-1 and TRBJ1-3; unclear D gene. Germline V gene data show CDR1 as SQVTM and CDR2 as ANQGSEA. Trimming stripped 5 bases from V and 0 bases from J, with 8 bases between. The length of the CDR3 is 13 residues. The CDR3 DNA follows: TGCAGCGTTACTCTGGCCTCTGGAAACACCATATATTTT. Protein product: CSVTLASGNTIYF.

This clonotype was observed at least ten times. The chain recombines TRBV6-5 with TRBJ1-2; 7 nucleotides align to TRBD1. The germline CDR1 and CDR2 sequences are MNHEY and SVGAGI. V was pared by 6 bases and J by 8 bases, with 9 bases of the junction left unmatched. CDR3 length: 13 amino acids. CDR3: CASSPTGLGGYTF. The CDR3 DNA reads as TGTGCCAGCAGCCCGACAGGGTTGGGAGGCTACACCTTC.

This sequence joins TRBV29-1 and TRBJ1-2; D is possibly TRBD1 (6 bases). Germline CDR1 reads SQVTM; CDR2 reads ANQGSEA. CDR3 size: 11 residues. V was pared by 4 bases and J by 8 bases, with 11 bases between. The CDR3 DNA reads TGCAGCGTTGTTAGGGGGAGAGGCTACACCTTC. Translation gives CSVVRGRGYTF.